The rows below give T cell receptor beta chains drawn from one sample of a study of T cell repertoires in cytomegalovirus infection. Antigen specificity for these receptors is unknown. TCRdb called the reads again in MiXCR, with one record for every CDR3 protein. This table has a few hundred thousand distinct CDR3 sequences, 29% appearing once. Source: cultured PBMCs, taken from culture after CMV antigen stimulation. The receptors shown here come from a human donor in good health (CMV status not recorded). Some clones in this sample may be carry-over from other donors' samples. Each CDR3 is given with its conserved first and last residue. The D gene is left open where the match is weak. Expanded clones get a size class; other rows say once, few or many, or leave the size out.

d_gene | j_gene | abundance | v_gene | CDR3aa | CDR3nt
- | TRBJ2-2 | once | TRBV20-1 | CSAPRTSHGELFF | TGCAGTGCCCCACGTACTAGCCACGGGGAGCTGTTTTTT
TRBD1 | TRBJ1-1 | - | TRBV5-4 | CASSAGTGGNTEAFF | TGTGCCAGCAGCGCGGGGACAGGGGGCAACACTGAAGCTTTCTTT
- | TRBJ2-1 | - | TRBV28 | CTSGPPRPINEQFF | TGTACCAGCGGCCCGCCGCGACCCATCAATGAGCAGTTCTTC
TRBD1 | TRBJ1-1 | - | TRBV28 | CASSLPGTGGRTEAFF | TGTGCCAGCAGTTTACCGGGGACAGGGGGCCGCACTGAAGCTTTCTTT
- | TRBJ2-7 | - | TRBV6-2/TRBV6-3 | CASSYPPEQQNF | TGTGCCAGCAGTTACCCCCCGGAACAGCAAAACTTC
- | TRBJ2-1 | - | TRBV18 | CASSPFQDNEQFF | TGTGCCAGCTCACCATTCCAAGACAATGAGCAGTTCTTC
- | TRBJ2-3 | medium-sized | TRBV7-2 | CASSSPSTPSTDTQYF | TGTGCCAGCAGCTCCCCGTCCACCCCTAGCACAGATACGCAGTATTTT
- | TRBJ2-1 | few | TRBV7-2 | CASSLRGPEQFF | TGTGCCAGCAGCCTAAGAGGGCCGGAGCAGTTCTTC
- | TRBJ2-2 | - | TRBV19 | CASSMALGGELFF | TGTGCCAGTAGTATGGCCCTCGGCGGGGAGCTGTTTTTT
TRBD1 | TRBJ1-6 | - | TRBV6-1 | CASSPGQLNNSPLHF | TGTGCCAGCAGTCCGGGACAGCTTAATAATTCACCCCTCCACTTT
- | TRBJ2-7 | - | TRBV10-3 | CAISEDRPYEQYF | TGTGCCATCAGTGAGGACCGACCCTACGAGCAGTACTTC
- | TRBJ2-3 | many | TRBV7-8 | CASSLEAGSPSTDTQYF | TGTGCCAGCAGCTTAGAGGCAGGGTCGCCTAGCACAGATACGCAGTATTTT
- | TRBJ1-1 | few | TRBV7-2 | CASRTDSRRAEAFF | TGTGCCAGCAGAACGGACAGCCGGAGGGCTGAAGCTTTCTTT
TRBD2 | TRBJ2-7 | few | TRBV27 | CASSLTSGSIYEQYF | TGTGCCAGCAGTTTAACTAGCGGGAGCATATACGAGCAGTACTTC
TRBD1 | TRBJ2-1 | - | TRBV7-2 | CASSLEVGGGQGNNEQFF | TGTGCCAGCAGCTTAGAGGTTGGGGGGGGACAGGGTAACAATGAGCAGTTCTTC
TRBD2 | TRBJ2-1 | - | TRBV7-9 | CASSSISGSSYNEQFF | TGTGCCAGCAGTAGTATTAGCGGGAGCTCCTACAATGAGCAGTTCTTC
TRBD2 | TRBJ2-7 | - | TRBV5-4 | CASSLKASGSYEQYF | TGTGCCAGCAGCTTGAAAGCTAGCGGGTCCTACGAGCAGTACTTC
- | TRBJ1-2 | - | TRBV20-1 | CSARPGGGAGYGYTF | TGCAGTGCTAGACCCGGGGGGGGCGCTGGCTATGGCTACACCTTC
- | TRBJ2-5 | few | TRBV7-2 | CASSKVQGQETQYF | TGTGCCAGCAGCAAGGTTCAGGGTCAAGAGACCCAGTACTTC
- | TRBJ2-2 | - | TRBV11-3 | CASSSSSDGTGELFF | TGTGCCAGCAGCTCATCCTCTGACGGGACCGGGGAGCTGTTTTTT
- | TRBJ1-5 | - | TRBV6-6 | CASSYSWGTQPQHF | TGTGCCAGCAGTTACTCGTGGGGGACTCAGCCCCAGCATTTT
- | TRBJ2-5 | - | TRBV12-3/TRBV12-4 | CASSLSQGRQETQYF | TGTGCCAGCAGTTTAAGCCAGGGACGGCAAGAGACCCAGTACTTC
- | TRBJ1-1 | - | TRBV27 | CASSLGGGSGTEAFF | TGTGCCAGCAGTTTAGGTGGGGGCAGTGGGACTGAAGCTTTCTTT
TRBD2 | TRBJ2-3 | few | TRBV2 | CASSARLAGSDTQYF | TGTGCCAGCAGCGCAAGACTAGCGGGGTCAGATACGCAGTATTTT
TRBD1 | TRBJ1-2 | many | TRBV7-2 | CASSSTPGQGSGYTF | TGTGCCAGCAGCTCAACACCGGGACAGGGCTCTGGCTACACCTTC
- | TRBJ1-3 | few | TRBV28 | CASSLGGESGNTIYF | TGTGCCAGCAGTTTGGGAGGGGAATCTGGAAACACCATATATTTT
- | TRBJ2-7 | few | TRBV19 | CASSTLGASSYEQYF | TGTGCCAGTAGTACCCTCGGCGCTAGCTCCTACGAGCAGTACTTC
- | TRBJ1-2 | - | TRBV19 | CASNWKGTDYGYTF | TGTGCCAGTAACTGGAAGGGTACTGACTATGGCTACACCTTC
TRBD2 | TRBJ2-5 | few | TRBV2 | CASNQAGIQETQYF | TGTGCCAGCAACCAAGCGGGGATACAAGAGACCCAGTACTTC